These 31 T cell receptor beta chains share one sample of origin, sequenced in a study of blood T cell repertoires in COVID-19 (dated by TCRdb to 2019 to 2021). The library was produced with the immunoSEQ multiplex PCR assay. This immuneACCESS table, as held by TCRdb, lists in-frame sequences with V and J called but not all clones. Of the missing ones, under half trace to an unresolved V gene in checked studies; the others have no known cause. This sample comprises some 200,000 clones, about 82% of them detected only once. The ten top clones hold under 2.5% of the sample. The source material was peripheral blood. The receptor set was obtained from a woman aged 70-85 years with COVID-19, enrolled during active disease.

This clone was counted only a few times. The V call is TRBV6-2 or TRBV6-3, the J call TRBJ2-3; TRBD1 might be the D (6 bases). The V end lost 4 bases, the J end lost 3 bases, and 11 bases lay between the germline ends. This CDR3 contains 14 residues. Germline V gene sequence: CDR1 MNHEY, CDR2 SVGEGT. Here the CDR3 reads CASSSGAKTDTQYF. As DNA, the CDR3 is TGTGCCAGCAGTTCAGGGGCTAAGACAGATACGCAGTATTTT.

The V and J genes are TRBV16 and TRBJ2-1, with D possibly TRBD2 on 6 matching bases. The V end was cut by 4 bases, the J end by 15 bases, with 16 bases between. This CDR3 comprises 12 residues. Germline CDR1 KGHSY, CDR2 FQNENV. In DNA, the CDR3 is TGTGCCAGCAGCCCCCTCCGGGACTCGCGGTTCTTC. Translating it yields CASSPLRDSRFF. The full variable domain, completed using reference TRBV16 and TRBJ2-1, is GEEVAQTPKHLVRGEGQKAKLYCAPIKGHSYVFWYQQVLKNEFKFLISFQNENVFDETGMPKERFSAKCLPNSPCSLEIQATKLEDSAVYFCASSPLRDSRFFGPGTRLTVL.

The chain combines TRBV7-2 with TRBJ1-1, with a weak D call TRBD1 (5 bases). V was shortened by 8 bases and J by 0 bases, with 16 bases between the two germline ends. From germline, CDR1 is SGHTA and CDR2 FQGNSA. The length of the CDR3 is 15 residues. This CDR3 is CASHLKTGVNTEAFF. CDR3 nucleotide sequence: TGTGCCAGCCACCTCAAGACGGGGGTGAACACTGAAGCTTTCTTT.

This chain joins TRBV7-9 and TRBJ2-7, with 9 nucleotides matching TRBD1. This CDR3 region has 14 residues. The V gene's germline CDR1 is SEHNR and CDR2 FQNEAQ (reference sequence). Germline trimming cut 2 bases from V and 5 bases from J; bases unmatched to any gene: 4. CDR3 sequence reads: CASSLRGQGDEQYF. CDR3 DNA sequence: TGTGCCAGCAGCTTAAGGGGACAGGGCGACGAGCAGTACTTC.

The gene calls are TRBV9 and TRBJ2-2; TRBD2 agrees at 8 bases. The germline gives CDR1 SGDLS, CDR2 YYNGEE. This CDR3 region has 16 residues. The trim removed 0 bases at V and 4 bases at J, leaving 5 bases unmatched. The CDR3 loop is CASSVGTSGSTGELFF. In DNA, the CDR3 is TGTGCCAGCAGCGTAGGAACCAGCGGGAGCACCGGGGAGCTGTTTTTT.

V gene TRBV6-5 combines with J gene TRBJ2-7, with 11 nucleotides matching TRBD1. Germline-derived CDR1 and CDR2 are MNHEY and SVGAGI. With V trimmed by 6 bases and J by 2 bases, 6 bases remained unmatched. CDR3 length: 15 amino acids. The CDR3 sequence: CASSSGQGEAYEQYF. DNA for the CDR3: TGTGCCAGCAGCTCGGGACAGGGGGAAGCCTACGAGCAGTACTTC.

The genes are TRBV6-2 or TRBV6-3 and TRBJ1-2, with a tentative D call TRBD1 (5 bases). V dropped 4 bases and J dropped 5 bases, with 11 bases sitting between them. Germline loops: CDR1 MNHEY, CDR2 SVGEGT. The CDR3 sequence is 13 residues long. CDR3 DNA sequence: TGTGCCAGCAGTTGGGCAGGGTTGTATGGCTACACCTTC. It encodes CASSWAGLYGYTF.

The chain joins TRBV6-2 or TRBV6-3 to TRBJ1-2; weak D call: TRBD1 (6 bases). This CDR3 spans 15 amino acids. CDR1 is MNHEY, CDR2 SVGEGT, per germline. Trimming pared 6 bases from V and 4 bases from J, leaving 18 bases between. As DNA, the CDR3 is TGTGCCAGCAGCTTCACCCCTGACAGGTTCTATGGCTACACCTTC. It codes for CASSFTPDRFYGYTF.

The genes are TRBV18 and TRBJ2-3; no clear D gene. Trimming stripped 2 bases from V and 0 bases from J, with 15 bases between. CDR3 length equals 17 residues. Germline V gene data show CDR1 as KGHSH and CDR2 as LQKENI. CDR3 amino acids: CASSPNPGGASTDTQYF. The CDR3 DNA follows: TGTGCCAGCTCACCAAACCCCGGCGGTGCTAGCACAGATACGCAGTATTTT.

The chain recombines TRBV6-2 or TRBV6-3 with TRBJ1-2; D remains ambiguous. The CDR3 totals 15 residues. The germline V gene encodes CDR1 MNHEY and CDR2 SVGEGT. Trimming took off 0 bases at V and 7 bases at J, with 15 bases between the two ends. DNA for the CDR3: TGTGCCAGCAGTTACTCGAGGGCCGACACCAGTGGCTACACCTTC. It specifies CASSYSRADTSGYTF.

The count of this clone is one. The chain links TRBV10-3 to TRBJ1-2, with D possibly being TRBD1 (5 bases). The length of the CDR3 is 16 residues. V lost 5 bases and J 7 bases, leaving 23 bases between the germline ends. Per germline, CDR1 ENHRY and CDR2 SYGVKD. DNA of the CDR3: TGTGCCATCAGTTCCCAATCAGGGCTTGTAGCGGGTGGCTACACCTTC. Protein sequence: CAISSQSGLVAGGYTF.

Note on this clone: This specimen includes other DNA sequences encoding the same CDR3. The rearrangement links TRBV5-1 to TRBJ1-2; 8 nucleotides match TRBD1. The CDR3 is 12 amino acids. V shed 2 bases and J 6 bases; nucleotides not matched to a gene: 0. CDR1 is SGHRS and CDR2 is YFSETQ in the germline V gene. The CDR3 nucleotides are TGCGCCAGCAGCTTACAGGGGGATGGCTACACCTTC. It specifies CASSLQGDGYTF.

The chain employs TRBV5-1 and TRBJ2-2, with D perhaps TRBD1 (6 bases). V lost 6 bases and J lost 9, with 9 bases in between. The V gene's germline CDR1 is SGHRS and CDR2 YFSETQ. The length of the CDR3 is 11 residues. CDR3 DNA sequence: TGCGCCAGCACCCAGGGGAGGGAGCTGTTTTTT. Its translation is CASTQGRELFF. Together with reference TRBV5-1 and TRBJ2-2, the CDR3 gives the full variable domain: KAGVTQTPRYLIKTRGQQVTLSCSPISGHRSVSWYQQTPGQGLQFLFEYFSETQRNKGNFPGRFSGRQFSNSRSEMNVSTLELGDSALYLCASTQGRELFFGEGSRLTVL.

The J gene is TRBJ1-2, the V gene TRBV7-2; D unclear. V lost 2 bases, J lost 8 bases, and 9 bases lay in between. Germline CDR1 is SGHTA and CDR2 is FQGNSA. This CDR3 comprises 12 residues. The CDR3 DNA sequence: TGTGCCAGCAGCTTACTGCAGCGGGGCTACACCTTC. This sequence encodes CASSLLQRGYTF. Full variable domain (remainder filled in from reference TRBV7-2 and TRBJ1-2): GAGVSQSPSNKVTEKGKDVELRCDPISGHTALYWYRQSLGQGLEFLIYFQGNSAPDKSGLPSDRFSAERTGGSVSTLTIQRTQQEDSAVYLCASSLLQRGYTFGSGTRLTVV.

The chain is built from TRBV7-2 and TRBJ1-1; D not resolved. V gave up 0 bases and J gave up 2 bases, with 10 bases separating them. Germline-derived CDR1 and CDR2 are SGHTA and FQGNSA. This CDR3 contains 15 residues. CDR3 nucleotide sequence: TGTGCCAGCAGCTTAGCGGCCCCACCCAACACTGAAGCTTTCTTT. Protein: CASSLAAPPNTEAFF.

The chain couples TRBV4-2 to TRBJ1-2; D uncertain. Germline V CDR1 and CDR2: LGHNA, YNFKEQ. The V end was cut by 1 base, the J end by 1 base, with 7 bases between. The CDR3 covers 14 residues. The chain's CDR3 is CASSQGADNYGYTF. In DNA form, the CDR3 reads TGTGCCAGCAGCCAAGGTGCGGATAACTATGGCTACACCTTC.

CDR3 amino acids: CASNNRAGLGGYTF. CDR3 DNA sequence: TGTGCCAGCAATAACCGAGCAGGGTTAGGTGGCTACACCTTC. The V and J genes are TRBV6-5 and TRBJ1-2, with D possibly TRBD1 on 5 matching bases. The germline gives CDR1 MNHEY, CDR2 SVGAGI. CDR3 size: 14 residues. V was pared by 7 bases and J by 7 bases, with 19 bases between.

V usage is TRBV19 and J usage is TRBJ1-1, with 7 positions matching TRBD1. Per the germline V gene, CDR1 is LNHDA and CDR2 is SQIVND (reference sequence). This CDR3 has 14 amino acids. V was pared by 7 bases and J by 2 bases, with 7 bases of the junction left unmatched. The CDR3 reads CASTSTGANTEAFF. In DNA, the CDR3 is TGTGCCAGTACCTCTACAGGGGCCAACACTGAAGCTTTCTTT.

The V gene is TRBV7-9, the J gene TRBJ2-3; maybe TRBD2 (6 bases). The CDR3 has 16 residues. Germline V gene sequence: CDR1 SEHNR, CDR2 FQNEAQ (reference sequence). Trimming shortened V by 8 bases and J by 1 base, and 19 bases separated the two germline ends. The CDR3 protein is CASLGRFGLGTDTQYF. The DNA of the CDR3 is TGTGCCAGCTTAGGGAGGTTCGGGTTGGGCACAGATACGCAGTATTTT.

The chain links TRBV4-3 to TRBJ1-3; 11 bases agree with TRBD1. Germline loops: CDR1 LGHNA, CDR2 YSLEER. There are 19 residues in the CDR3. V lost 4 bases, J lost 0 bases, and 11 bases stayed unmatched. The CDR3 coding sequence is TGCGCCAGCAGCCGCTTCGGACAGGGGGCTCCTCTCTCTGGAAACACCATATATTTT. Translating it yields CASSRFGQGAPLSGNTIYF.

The chain employs TRBV19 and TRBJ1-1; TRBD1 matches 7 bases. The CDR3 spans 14 residues. Germline V gene data show CDR1 as LNHDA and CDR2 as SQIVND (reference sequence). V was clipped by 6 bases and J by 3 bases; unmatched bases: 7. DNA of the CDR3: TGTGCCAGTAGCAACGACAGGGCTGACACTGAAGCTTTCTTT. Residues: CASSNDRADTEAFF.

The chain joins TRBV19 to TRBJ2-3, with TRBD2 identical over 7 bases. Germline CDR1 and CDR2: LNHDA and SQIVND (reference sequence). The CDR3 consists of 15 residues. The V and J ends lost 0 bases and 3 bases, in that order; junction bases with no gene match: 3. In DNA form, the CDR3 reads TGTGCCAGTAGTATAGACCGTAGCGGGACAGATACGCAGTATTTT. It is translated as CASSIDRSGTDTQYF.

The chain couples TRBV3-1 (or the pseudogene TRBV3-2) to TRBJ2-5; TRBD1 aligns across 7 bases. The V gene's germline CDR1 is LGHDT and CDR2 YNNKEL (reference sequence). This CDR3 contains 15 residues. Trimming took 2 bases from V and 1 from J; bases not matched to a gene: 4. DNA of the CDR3: TGTGCCAGCAGCCAACGGGACAGTTTCCAAGAGACCCAGTACTTC. It codes for CASSQRDSFQETQYF.

The chain combines TRBV11-2 with TRBJ2-1, with a possible D match to TRBD2 (6 bases). The V gene's germline CDR1 is SGHAT and CDR2 FQNNGV. Between the trimmed V and J ends, which lost 7 bases and 0 bases, there was a span of 13 bases. This CDR3 contains 15 residues. The CDR3 here is CASNDRGSSYNEQFF. CDR3 DNA: TGTGCCAGCAATGATCGGGGGAGCTCCTACAATGAGCAGTTCTTC.

The V gene is TRBV7-2, the J gene TRBJ1-1, with a possible D match to TRBD1 (5 bases). The CDR3 runs 12 residues. The germline V gene has CDR1 SGHTA and CDR2 FQGNSA. V was trimmed by 4 bases and J by 4 bases, leaving 7 bases between them. The CDR3 bases are TGTGCCAGCAGCTCCCAGGGCACTGAAGCTTTCTTT. It encodes CASSSQGTEAFF.

This chain joins TRBV5-1 and TRBJ2-7; a possible D gene is TRBD1 (5 bases). Trimming took 0 bases from V and 0 from J, leaving 7 bases between them. CDR1 and CDR2 (germline): SGHRS, YFSETQ. The CDR3 totals 14 residues. The CDR3 loop reads CASSLGGSSYEQYF. For the CDR3, the DNA is TGCGCCAGCAGCTTGGGGGGCAGCTCCTACGAGCAGTACTTC. Full variable domain (outside the CDR3, taken from reference TRBV5-1 and TRBJ2-7): KAGVTQTPRYLIKTRGQQVTLSCSPISGHRSVSWYQQTPGQGLQFLFEYFSETQRNKGNFPGRFSGRQFSNSRSEMNVSTLELGDSALYLCASSLGGSSYEQYFGPGTRLTVT.

The V call is TRBV19, the J call TRBJ2-1; 11 bases agree with TRBD1. The length of the CDR3 is 15 residues. V trimming: 3 bases; J trimming: 9 bases; junction bases outside the gene matches: 7. Looked up from germline, CDR1 is LNHDA and CDR2 is SQIVND (reference sequence). The CDR3, as DNA: TGTGCCAGTAGTATTGGGACAGGGGGACTGGGTGAGCAGTTCTTC. Encoded protein: CASSIGTGGLGEQFF.

This chain joins TRBV11-2 and TRBJ1-1, with D unclear. Germline CDR1 SGHAT, CDR2 FQNNGV. The CDR3 is 13 amino acids. V was trimmed by 5 bases and J by 0 bases, leaving 7 bases between them. The CDR3 region is CASSRLVNTEAFF. The CDR3 DNA is TGTGCCAGCAGCCGATTAGTGAACACTGAAGCTTTCTTT.

The chain joins TRBV25-1 to TRBJ2-1, with D possibly matching TRBD1 (5 bases). Germline V CDR1 and CDR2: MGHDK, SYGVNS. V lost 1 base to trimming and J lost 0 bases, with 7 bases between them. The CDR3 runs to 15 residues. This CDR3 is CASSEWGSSYNEQFF. CDR3 DNA sequence: TGTGCCAGCAGTGAATGGGGCAGCTCCTACAATGAGCAGTTCTTC.

The rearrangement links TRBV13 to TRBJ2-7, with 7 bases that match TRBD1. V was pared by 5 bases and J by 3 bases, with 7 bases of the junction left unmatched. This CDR3 comprises 14 residues. Germline lookup yields CDR1 PRHDT and CDR2 FYEKMQ (reference sequence). The CDR3 sequence is CASSTTGEIYEQYF. The CDR3, as DNA: TGTGCCAGCAGCACCACAGGGGAAATCTACGAGCAGTACTTC. Full variable domain (remainder filled in from reference TRBV13 and TRBJ2-7): AAGVIQSPRHLIKEKRETATLKCYPIPRHDTVYWYQQGPGQDPQFLISFYEKMQSDKGSIPDRFSAQQFSDYHSELNMSSLELGDSALYFCASSTTGEIYEQYFGPGTRLTVT.

The gene calls are TRBV5-8 and TRBJ2-6; D gene uncertain. The CDR3 is 15 residues long. Germline lookup yields CDR1 SGHTS and CDR2 YDEGEE. V lost 1 base and J lost 4, with 9 bases in between. The chain's CDR3 is CASSLLGPGANVLTF. CDR3 nucleotides: TGTGCCAGCAGCTTGCTTGGCCCCGGGGCCAACGTCCTGACTTTC. The full variable domain, in which reference TRBV5-8 and TRBJ2-6 provide the parts outside the CDR3, is EAGVTQSPTHLIKTRGQQATLRCSPISGHTSVYWYQQALGLGLQFLLWYDEGEERNRGNFPPRFSGRQFPNYSSELNVNALELEDSALYLCASSLLGPGANVLTFGAGSRLTVL.